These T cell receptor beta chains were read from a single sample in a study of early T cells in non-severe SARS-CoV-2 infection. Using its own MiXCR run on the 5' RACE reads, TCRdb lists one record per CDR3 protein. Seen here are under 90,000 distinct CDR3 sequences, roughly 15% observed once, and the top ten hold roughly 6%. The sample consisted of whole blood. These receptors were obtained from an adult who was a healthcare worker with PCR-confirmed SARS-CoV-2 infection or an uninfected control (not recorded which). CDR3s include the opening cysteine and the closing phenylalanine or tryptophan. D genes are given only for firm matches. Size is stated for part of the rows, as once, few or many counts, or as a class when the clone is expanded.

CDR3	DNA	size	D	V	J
CASSWGPTEAFF	TGTGCCAGCAGCTGGGGACCCACTGAAGCTTTCTTT	few	.	TRBV5-6	TRBJ1-1
CSARDHGAPNEKLFF	TGCAGTGCTAGAGATCACGGCGCGCCTAATGAAAAACTGTTTTTT	few	.	TRBV20-1	TRBJ1-4
CASSNRQDNEQFF	TGTGCCAGCAGCAACAGACAGGACAATGAGCAGTTCTTC	many	.	TRBV11-2	TRBJ2-1
CASSPQGGPEQYF	TGTGCCAGCAGTCCCCAGGGGGGTCCCGAGCAGTACTTC	.	.	TRBV28	TRBJ2-7
CASTPSGRGRNTEAFF	TGTGCCAGCACCCCCTCGGGGAGGGGGCGGAACACTGAAGCTTTCTTT	many	TRBD1	TRBV14	TRBJ1-1
CASSSGQHNSPLHF	TGTGCCAGCAGTTCCGGACAGCATAATTCACCCCTCCACTTT	.	.	TRBV12-3/TRBV12-4	TRBJ1-6
CAISERGPYEQYF	TGTGCCATCAGTGAGCGGGGCCCCTACGAGCAGTACTTC	.	.	TRBV10-3	TRBJ2-7
CSVERGTYTEAFF	TGCAGCGTTGAAAGGGGCACCTACACTGAAGCTTTCTTT	.	.	TRBV29-1	TRBJ1-1
CASTWGQYYNEQFF	TGTGCCAGCACTTGGGGACAGTACTACAATGAGCAGTTCTTC	.	TRBD1	TRBV6-5	TRBJ2-1
CASTPSRQSSGNTIYF	TGTGCCAGCACCCCATCCCGACAGAGCTCTGGAAACACCATATATTTT	few	.	TRBV6-2/TRBV6-3	TRBJ1-3
CSATRTALNTEAFF	TGCAGTGCCACCCGGACGGCCCTGAACACTGAAGCTTTCTTT	few	.	TRBV20-1	TRBJ1-1
CARETGTVNTGELFF	TGTGCCAGAGAGACCGGGACAGTGAACACCGGGGAGCTGTTTTTT	.	TRBD1	TRBV2	TRBJ2-2
CASSEWGEDTGELFF	TGTGCCAGCAGTGAGTGGGGGGAGGACACCGGGGAGCTGTTTTTT	medium-sized	.	TRBV2	TRBJ2-2
CASVRSGIYNEQFF	TGTGCCAGCGTCCGTAGCGGAATCTACAATGAGCAGTTCTTC	few	.	TRBV6-1	TRBJ2-1
CASSPSGDYNEQFF	TGTGCCAGCAGCCCTAGCGGGGACTACAATGAGCAGTTCTTC	.	TRBD2	TRBV13	TRBJ2-1
CASSLVGDTQYF	TGTGCCAGCAGCTTAGTTGGAGATACGCAGTATTTT	few	.	TRBV7-9	TRBJ2-3
CASSPVGGVGKNIQYF	TGTGCCAGCAGCCCAGTGGGGGGAGTAGGCAAAAACATTCAGTACTTC	.	.	TRBV7-3	TRBJ2-4
CASSWDRADYGYTF	TGTGCCAGCAGCTGGGACAGGGCTGACTATGGCTACACCTTC	many	TRBD1	TRBV9	TRBJ1-2